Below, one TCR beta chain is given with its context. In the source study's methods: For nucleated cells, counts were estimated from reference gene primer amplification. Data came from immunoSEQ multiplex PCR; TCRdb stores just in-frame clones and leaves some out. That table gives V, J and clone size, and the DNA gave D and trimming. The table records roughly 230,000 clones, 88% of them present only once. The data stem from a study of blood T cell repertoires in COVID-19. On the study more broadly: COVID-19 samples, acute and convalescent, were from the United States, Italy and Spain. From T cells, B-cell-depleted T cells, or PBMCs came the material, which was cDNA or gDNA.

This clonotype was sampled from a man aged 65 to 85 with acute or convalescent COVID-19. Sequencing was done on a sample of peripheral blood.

Written as DNA, the CDR3 is TGCGCCAGCAGCGCACCCGGGACAGGGTTTGGTACCGGGGAGCTGTTTTTT. Its translation: CASSAPGTGFGTGELFF. V usage is TRBV5-1 and J usage is TRBJ2-2, with 9 nucleotides matching TRBD1. The V and J ends lost 4 bases and 5 bases, in that order; junction bases with no gene match: 12. The CDR3 spans 17 residues. CDR1 and CDR2 from the germline V gene are SGHRS and YFSETQ. The full variable domain, completed using reference TRBV5-1 and TRBJ2-2, is KAGVTQTPRYLIKTRGQQVTLSCSPISGHRSVSWYQQTPGQGLQFLFEYFSETQRNKGNFPGRFSGRQFSNSRSEMNVSTLELGDSALYLCASSAPGTGFGTGELFFGEGSRLTVL.